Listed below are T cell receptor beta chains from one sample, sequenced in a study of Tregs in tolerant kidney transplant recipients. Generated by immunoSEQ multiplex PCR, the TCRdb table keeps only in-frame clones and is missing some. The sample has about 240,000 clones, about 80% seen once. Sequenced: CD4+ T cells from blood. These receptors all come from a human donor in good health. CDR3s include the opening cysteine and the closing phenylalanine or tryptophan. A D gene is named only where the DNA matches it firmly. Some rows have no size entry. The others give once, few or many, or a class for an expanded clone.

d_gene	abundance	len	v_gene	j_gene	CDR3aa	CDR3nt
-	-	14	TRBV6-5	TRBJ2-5	CASSYSVGLKTQYF	TGTGCCAGCAGTTACTCGGTGGGGTTGAAGACCCAGTACTTC
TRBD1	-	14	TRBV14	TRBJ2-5	CASSRDRGEETQYF	TGTGCCAGCAGCCGGGACAGGGGAGAAGAGACCCAGTACTTC
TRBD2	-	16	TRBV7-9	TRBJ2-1	CASSYLTSGRYNEQFF	TGTGCCAGCAGCTACCTTACTAGCGGGAGGTACAATGAGCAGTTCTTC
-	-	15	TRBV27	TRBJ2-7	CASSSWRGQRYEQYF	TGTGCCAGCAGTTCTTGGAGGGGACAACGCTACGAGCAGTACTTC
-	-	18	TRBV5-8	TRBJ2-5	CASSLLRITLAVQETQYF	TGTGCCAGCAGCTTGCTGCGGATAACGCTAGCCGTCCAAGAGACCCAGTACTTC
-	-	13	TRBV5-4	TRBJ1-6	CASSFPGASPLHF	TGTGCCAGCAGCTTTCCAGGGGCCTCACCCCTCCACTTT
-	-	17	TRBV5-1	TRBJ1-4	CASSLPQGVATNEKLFF	TGCGCCAGCAGCTTACCGCAGGGAGTCGCAACTAATGAAAAACTGTTTTTT
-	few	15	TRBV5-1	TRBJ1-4	CASSLQGTTGEKLFF	TGCGCCAGCAGCCTACAGGGAACCACGGGGGAAAAACTGTTTTTT
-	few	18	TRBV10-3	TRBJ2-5	CAISTSAGAILTQETQYF	TGTGCCATCAGTACGTCGGCGGGGGCGATCCTCACCCAAGAGACCCAGTACTTC
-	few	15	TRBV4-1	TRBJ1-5	CASSLGGGGNQPQHF	TGCGCCAGCAGCCTCGGTGGGGGGGGAAATCAGCCCCAGCATTTT
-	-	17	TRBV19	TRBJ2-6	CASTMVGRSAGANVLTF	TGTGCCAGTACCATGGTCGGTAGAAGCGCTGGGGCCAACGTCCTGACTTTC
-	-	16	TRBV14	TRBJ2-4	CASSQGGAIAKNIQYF	TGTGCCAGCAGCCAAGGGGGTGCTATAGCCAAAAACATTCAGTACTTC
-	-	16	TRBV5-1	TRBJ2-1	CASSLKGGNSYNEQFF	TGCGCCAGCAGCTTGAAAGGGGGTAACTCCTACAATGAGCAGTTCTTC
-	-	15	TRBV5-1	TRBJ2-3	CASSSRVASTDTQYF	TGCGCCAGCAGCTCCAGGGTAGCTAGCACAGATACGCAGTATTTT
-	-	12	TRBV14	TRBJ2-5	CASSHYQETQYF	TGTGCCAGCAGCCACTACCAAGAGACCCAGTACTTC
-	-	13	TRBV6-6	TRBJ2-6	CASSRTGANVLTF	TGTGCCAGCAGCCGTACAGGGGCCAACGTCCTGACTTTC
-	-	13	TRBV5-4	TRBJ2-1	CASSLVPYNEQFF	TGTGCCAGCAGCTTGGTCCCCTACAATGAGCAGTTCTTC
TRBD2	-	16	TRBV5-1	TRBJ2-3	CASSTGLAGSTDTQYF	TGCGCCAGCAGCACAGGACTAGCGGGTTCCACAGATACGCAGTATTTT
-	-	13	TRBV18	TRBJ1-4	CASSHGQNEKLFF	TGTGCCAGCTCTCACGGACAGAATGAAAAACTGTTTTTT
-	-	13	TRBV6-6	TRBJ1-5	CASSPNTGQPQHF	TGTGCCAGCAGCCCCAACACGGGACAGCCCCAGCATTTT